These 30 T cell receptor beta chains originate from one sample sequenced in a study of neurological immune-mediated disorders. TCRdb fed the 5' RACE reads into MiXCR, producing one record per CDR3 protein. Of about 44,000 distinct CDR3 sequences listed, about 6% are singletons. Sequenced input: CD4+ T cells from blood. These TCRs come from a woman aged 40 to 55 in good health.

This clonotype was observed at least ten times. The genes are TRBV20-1 and TRBJ2-2, with 8 bases identical to TRBD1. V shed 3 bases and J 8 bases; nucleotides not matched to a gene: 17. The length of the CDR3 is 17 residues. Germline V gene lookup returns CDR1 DFQATT and CDR2 SNEGSKA (reference sequence). CDR3 residues: CSARGRGRVRARGELFF. The CDR3 nucleotides are TGCAGTGCTAGGGGCAGGGGGCGCGTCAGGGCTAGAGGGGAGCTGTTTTTT.

This clonotype was detected many times. V and J are TRBV20-1 and TRBJ2-7; D not certain. The germline gives CDR1 DFQATT, CDR2 SNEGSKA (reference sequence). The ends were cut back, 3 bases at V and 4 bases at J, with 13 bases in the middle. This CDR3 spans 13 amino acids. CDR3 in amino acids: CSASAEDLYEQYF. For the CDR3, the DNA is TGCAGTGCTAGCGCGGAAGATCTTTACGAGCAGTACTTC.

This clonotype was seen many times. The genes are TRBV6-6 and TRBJ2-2; 10 bases are a match to TRBD2. The trim removed 5 bases at V and 4 bases at J, leaving 7 bases unmatched. The CDR3 totals 16 residues. The germline CDR1 and CDR2 sequences are MNHNY and SVGAGI (reference sequence). The CDR3 loop reads CASSNKREGPTGELFF. The CDR3 coding sequence is TGTGCCAGCAGTAACAAGCGGGAGGGCCCCACCGGGGAGCTGTTTTTT.

This clonotype was found many times. The V and J genes are TRBV7-6 and TRBJ1-1; the D gene is possibly TRBD1 (5 bases). Per the germline V gene, CDR1 is SGHVS and CDR2 is FNYEAQ. V shed 6 bases and J shed 2 bases, with 10 bases lying between them. This CDR3 is built from 13 residues. This CDR3 reads CASRAQVNTEAFF. The DNA for the CDR3 is TGTGCCAGCAGGGCACAGGTTAACACTGAAGCTTTCTTT.

The table lists this clonotype with many counts. The chain couples TRBV7-9 to TRBJ2-7; 9 bases line up with TRBD1. V lost 5 bases, J lost 6 bases, and 8 bases stayed unmatched. This CDR3 is 14 amino acids long. Germline-derived CDR1 and CDR2 are SEHNR and FQNEAQ (reference sequence). Written as DNA, the CDR3 is TGTGCCAGCAGCATGACAGGGGGTACGGTCGAGCAGTACTTC. Translating it yields CASSMTGGTVEQYF.

This clonotype came up many times. CDR3 sequence: CATKGLAASSYNEQFF. The CDR3 DNA sequence: TGTGCCACCAAAGGACTAGCGGCTAGCTCCTACAATGAGCAGTTCTTC. The V call is TRBV2, the J call TRBJ2-1; 10 positions match TRBD2. The CDR3 runs to 16 residues. After removal of 10 bases from V and 0 bases from J, the junction contained 9 bases not matched to a gene. The germline V gene encodes CDR1 SNHLY and CDR2 FYNNEI.

This clonotype was observed at least ten times. This chain connects TRBV5-6 to TRBJ1-5; D not certain. This CDR3 has 16 residues. CDR1 and CDR2 from the germline V gene are SGHDT and YYEEEE. V was pared by 0 bases and J by 0 bases, with 10 bases between. The CDR3 sequence: CASSLGRVPSNQPQHF. CDR3 DNA sequence: TGTGCCAGCAGCTTGGGGCGAGTTCCTAGCAATCAGCCCCAGCATTTT.

The CDR3 loop is CSATKDRGNTEAFF. In DNA, the CDR3 is TGCAGTGCGACGAAGGACAGGGGGAACACTGAAGCTTTCTTT. This chain links TRBV20-1 with TRBJ1-1, with TRBD1 matching over 9 bases. Germline V gene sequence: CDR1 DFQATT, CDR2 SNEGSKA (reference sequence). V shed 6 bases and J 1 base; nucleotides not matched to a gene: 6. CDR3 length: 14 amino acids.

The sample holds many counts of this clonotype. The V gene is TRBV20-1, the J gene TRBJ2-7, with no clear D. The CDR3 sequence is 11 residues long. V lost 3 bases to trimming and J lost 4 bases, with 7 bases between them. Germline CDR1 reads DFQATT; CDR2 reads SNEGSKA (reference sequence). CDR3 protein: CSASGPYEQYF. The CDR3 DNA sequence: TGCAGTGCTAGTGGTCCTTACGAGCAGTACTTC.

Many counts were recorded for this clonotype. This rearrangement joins TRBV7-9 to TRBJ2-7; 13 nucleotides match TRBD2. V shed 3 bases, J shed 0 bases, and the junction held 2 bases outside the gene matches. This CDR3 is built from 16 residues. The germline CDR1 and CDR2 sequences are SEHNR and FQNEAQ (reference sequence). CDR3 nucleotides: TGTGCCAGCAGCTTGACTAGCGGGAGGTTCTCCTACGAGCAGTACTTC. Its protein product is CASSLTSGRFSYEQYF.

This clonotype has a count of ten or more. V is TRBV2 and J is TRBJ2-7; D is perhaps TRBD1 or TRBD2 (5 bases each). This CDR3 is built from 15 residues. The germline V and J ends were trimmed by 7 bases and 3 bases, with 19 bases remaining between them. Germline V gives CDR1 SNHLY, CDR2 FYNNEI. CDR3 loop: CASIPYGDGGYEQYF. CDR3 in DNA: TGTGCCAGCATTCCATATGGGGACGGAGGCTACGAGCAGTACTTC.

This clonotype was seen at least ten times. The genes are TRBV5-1 and TRBJ2-7; unclear D gene. CDR3 size: 14 residues. Germline V CDR1 and CDR2: SGHRS, YFSETQ. V lost 0 bases and J lost 2, with 9 bases in between. For the CDR3, the DNA is TGCGCCAGCAGCTTGGTTGACACCGCCTACGAGCAGTACTTC. It specifies CASSLVDTAYEQYF. The whole variable domain, remainder taken from reference TRBV5-1 and TRBJ2-7, is KAGVTQTPRYLIKTRGQQVTLSCSPISGHRSVSWYQQTPGQGLQFLFEYFSETQRNKGNFPGRFSGRQFSNSRSEMNVSTLELGDSALYLCASSLVDTAYEQYFGPGTRLTVT.

This clonotype has at least ten counts. The gene calls are TRBV28 and TRBJ1-5; the match to TRBD1 covers 7 bases. The V segment lost 3 bases and the J segment 6 bases; nucleotides outside the gene matches: 11. Germline loops: CDR1 MDHEN, CDR2 SYDVKM. This CDR3 region has 16 residues. Written as DNA, the CDR3 is TGTGCCAGCAGTTTCCTCGGGACAGATAGAAGTCAGCCCCAGCATTTT. Its translation: CASSFLGTDRSQPQHF.

The chain has TRBV7-6 and TRBJ1-1; D might be TRBD1 (6 bases). The CDR3 spans 14 residues. V was shortened by 5 bases and J by 2 bases, with 12 bases between the two germline ends. CDR1 and CDR2 (germline): SGHVS, FNYEAQ. CDR3 in DNA: TGTGCCAGCAGCCCCAGGGGCGGCAACACTGAAGCTTTCTTT. It encodes CASSPRGGNTEAFF.

This clonotype came up many times. The chain recombines TRBV6-5 with TRBJ1-1; possible D gene TRBD1, 6 bases. V was trimmed by 6 bases and J by 8 bases, leaving 13 bases between them. Germline V gives CDR1 MNHEY, CDR2 SVGAGI. This CDR3 is built from 12 residues. CDR3 sequence (DNA): TGTGCCAGCAGCCGTGGACAGTCAGAAGCTTTCTTT. As protein: CASSRGQSEAFF.

The gene calls are TRBV29-1 and TRBJ2-3; a weak D match, TRBD1 (6 bases). The CDR3 covers 16 residues. Germline-derived CDR1 and CDR2 are SQVTM and ANQGSEA. Trimming removed 7 bases from V and 3 bases from J, with 23 bases in between. CDR3 region: CSAPPPGALGTDTQYF. CDR3 nucleotides: TGCAGCGCTCCGCCGCCAGGGGCCCTGGGGACAGATACGCAGTATTTT.

This clonotype was picked up many times. The CDR3, as DNA: TGTGCCAGCAGCTTAGCCTGGGCCCCCTACGAGCAGTACTTC. Translated: CASSLAWAPYEQYF. The chain is built from TRBV7-9 and TRBJ2-7, with unresolved D. Trimming took off 0 bases at V and 2 bases at J, with 8 bases between the two ends. This CDR3 comprises 14 residues. The germline V gene encodes CDR1 SEHNR and CDR2 FQNEAQ (reference sequence).

This clonotype was seen ten or more times. V usage is TRBV20-1 and J usage is TRBJ2-7; D possibly corresponds to TRBD1 (5 bases). CDR3 size: 16 residues. The germline V and J ends were trimmed by 3 bases and 0 bases, with 18 bases remaining between them. Germline CDR1 and CDR2: DFQATT and SNEGSKA (reference sequence). The CDR3 region has the DNA TGCAGTGCTAGGGGGCCGGAGATGTTGACCTCCTACGAGCAGTACTTC. This gives the protein CSARGPEMLTSYEQYF.

This clonotype was seen ten or more times. The chain employs TRBV3-1 and TRBJ2-1; weak D call: TRBD2 (5 bases). The V gene's germline CDR1 is LGHDT and CDR2 YNNKEL (reference sequence). The CDR3 spans 16 residues. The V and J ends lost 4 bases and 6 bases respectively, with 19 bases between them. CDR3 sequence (DNA): TGTGCCAGCAGCCGAGCGAAGGACTCATTTCCCAATGAGCAGTTCTTC. It encodes CASSRAKDSFPNEQFF.

In its sample, this clonotype was seen many times. The chain is built from TRBV28 and TRBJ2-6, with D hard to call. Trimming pared 5 bases from V and 1 base from J, leaving 18 bases between. This CDR3 comprises 18 residues. Per the germline V gene, CDR1 is MDHEN and CDR2 is SYDVKM. In DNA, the CDR3 is TGTGCCAGCAGTCCCCGTTTGGGGAAGGGTTCTGGGGCCAACGTCCTGACTTTC. Translation gives CASSPRLGKGSGANVLTF.

In its sample, this clonotype was seen many times. The chain is built from TRBV5-5 and TRBJ2-5, with a tentative D call TRBD1 (5 bases). CDR3 size: 15 residues. Per germline, CDR1 SGHKS and CDR2 YYEKEE (reference sequence). V lost 4 bases and J 0 bases, leaving 13 bases between the germline ends. The CDR3 region is CASSPLGAYQETQYF. Here the CDR3 DNA reads TGTGCCAGCAGCCCTCTAGGGGCGTACCAAGAGACCCAGTACTTC.

This clonotype appeared many times. The CDR3 DNA sequence: TGCAGTGCTAGACTAGCGGTGGGAGATACGCAGTATTTT. Its protein product is CSARLAVGDTQYF. The chain uses TRBV20-1 and TRBJ2-3, with TRBD2 matching 7 bases. V lost 2 bases and J lost 5; bases outside the gene matches: 4. CDR3 length equals 13 residues. Germline V gives CDR1 DFQATT, CDR2 SNEGSKA (reference sequence).

In this sample, this clonotype turned up many times. The rearrangement uses TRBV5-8 and TRBJ2-5; 9 bases map to TRBD2. The CDR3 spans 19 residues. Trimming at V came to 0 bases and at J to 5 bases, leaving 17 bases not matched to a gene. The V gene's germline CDR1 is SGHTS and CDR2 YDEGEE. The CDR3 loop is CASSLGLAGNIRIWETQYF. As DNA, the CDR3 is TGTGCCAGCAGCTTGGGGCTAGCGGGAAATATTAGGATCTGGGAGACCCAGTACTTC.

This clonotype was seen ten or more times. The rearrangement uses TRBV20-1 and TRBJ2-1, with 9 bases that match TRBD1. V lost 5 bases and J lost 6; bases outside the gene matches: 11. CDR3 size: 15 residues. From germline, CDR1 is DFQATT and CDR2 SNEGSKA (reference sequence). CDR3 in DNA: TGCAGTGCTCACCTCATACAGGGGGCGGGCAATGAGCAGTTCTTC. Its protein product is CSAHLIQGAGNEQFF.

Ten or more counts support this clonotype. One base away lies a much larger clone, so this may be a sequencing read error. The chain has TRBV7-9 and TRBJ1-2; D unclear. CDR3 size: 15 residues. Germline V gene lookup returns CDR1 SEHNR and CDR2 FQNEAQ (reference sequence). The CDR3, as DNA: TGTACCAGCAGCTTAATAGGGAAAGCTAACTATGGCTACACCTTC. Translation gives CTSSLIGKANYGYTF.

This clonotype was counted at least ten times. The chain joins TRBV6-5 to TRBJ1-1; a weak D match, TRBD1 (6 bases). This CDR3 has 15 amino acids. Deletions cut 2 bases from V and 7 bases from J, with 17 bases between. Germline CDR1 reads MNHEY; CDR2 reads SVGAGI. In DNA form, the CDR3 reads TGTGCCAGCAGTTACACAACGTCAGGGGCCTATGAAGCTTTCTTT. Its translation is CASSYTTSGAYEAFF.

This clonotype appeared a few times. The rearrangement joins TRBV18 to TRBJ2-7; D gene unclear. Germline CDR1 and CDR2: KGHSH and LQKENI. The V gene lost 4 bases and the J gene lost 2 bases, with 9 bases spanning the gap. The CDR3 totals 13 residues. CDR3 loop: CASSRSETYEQYF. The DNA for the CDR3 is TGTGCCAGCTCACGGAGCGAGACCTACGAGCAGTACTTC.

This clonotype was seen repeatedly, ten times or more. The V call is TRBV5-1, the J call TRBJ2-2; 11 bases agree with TRBD2. V lost 4 bases to trimming and J lost 3 bases; unmatched junction nucleotides: 14. This CDR3 region has 19 residues. Germline V gene sequence: CDR1 SGHRS, CDR2 YFSETQ. The CDR3 protein is CASSPLGPLAGGHTGELFF. Here the CDR3 DNA reads TGCGCCAGCAGCCCGCTCGGGCCCCTAGCGGGAGGACACACCGGGGAGCTGTTTTTT.

This clonotype was observed at least ten times. V is TRBV7-2 and J is TRBJ1-4; D call uncertain. The CDR3 totals 13 residues. V was cut by 1 base and J by 3 bases, with 3 bases left in between. The germline V gene has CDR1 SGHTA and CDR2 FQGNSA. The CDR3 DNA sequence: TGTGCCAGCAGCTTAGAGGCTAATGAAAAACTGTTTTTT. It is translated as CASSLEANEKLFF.

In this sample, this clonotype turned up many times. This chain uses TRBV12-3 or TRBV12-4 with TRBJ2-3; TRBD2 matches at 13 bases. The CDR3 runs 15 residues. V dropped 5 bases and J dropped 9; count of bases not matched to a gene: 8. CDR3 residues: CASSPGLAGADTQYF. DNA of the CDR3: TGTGCCAGCAGTCCTGGACTAGCGGGAGCGGACACGCAGTATTTT.